This T cell receptor beta chain was recovered during a study of shared clonotypes between healthy human individuals. As regards this clone: Its antigen is not known.

The CDR3 contains 14 residues. V shed 2 bases and J shed 1 base, with 8 bases lying between them. Germline CDR1 SGHNT, CDR2 YYREEE (reference sequence). This table comes from immunoSEQ multiplex PCR, and its TCRdb copy is limited to in-frame clones, with some not included. Of 2 million to 3 million clones in the sample, 80% to 95% were seen once. General study points: Clonotypes shared by all four donors outscored non-shared clonotypes in generation probability.

The specimen was naive CD4+ T cells from PBMCs. Regarding subset: CD45RA+ positively selected. The sequence was collected from a man aged 18 to 35 in good health. Some clones in this sample may be carry-over from other donors' samples. V is TRBV5-4 and J is TRBJ2-3; D ambiguous. The CDR3 nucleotides are TGTGCCAGCAGCTTTCCTCCACGCACAGATACGCAGTATTTT. Encoded protein: CASSFPPRTDTQYF.